This TCR beta chain was identified during a study of T cell responses to AZD1222 COVID-19 vaccine. Study conclusions and caveats: Dominant at 160-218 and 743-854, vaccine-associated CD4 TCRs also spanned spike. Clonal diversity may have been underestimated, and the donors were mostly white British, with more females than males. Recipients of AZD1222 seropositive at baseline numbered only 5 to 7.

Per germline, CDR1 SGHTA and CDR2 FQGNSA. The CDR3 covers 14 residues. V lost 3 bases, J lost 2 bases, and 4 bases stayed unmatched. As concerns this clone: What it binds is unknown.

Clones were read by immunoSEQ multiplex PCR, and TCRdb kept only the in-frame ones, dropping some. The sample includes approximately 100,000 clones, over 75% seen only once; the top ten take roughly 4.3%. The chain recombines TRBV7-2 with TRBJ2-7, with 7 bases lining up with TRBD1. Sample: peripheral blood, taken 28 days after the second AZD1222 dose. The TCR was taken from an adult who received the AZD1222 COVID-19 vaccine. The chain's CDR3 is CASSLGQTTYEQYF. CDR3 nucleotides: TGTGCCAGCAGCTTGGGACAGACAACCTACGAGCAGTACTTC.